One sample yielded the 17 T cell receptor beta chains listed below, sequenced in a study of T cell changes during pregnancy in multiple sclerosis (dated by TCRdb to between 2017 and 2020). Receptors were amplified or captured by the immunoSEQ multiplex PCR assay. As stored in TCRdb, this immuneACCESS dataset retains in-frame rearrangements with V and J assigned. A fraction of the clones does not appear; measured against another copy, unresolved V genes explain less than half of the discrepancy, and the remainder lacks a known reason. For this sample the table gives 55,000 to 65,000 clones, of which 80% to 95% were detected only once. The ten largest clones represent 0.75% to 0.95% of the sample. This specimen consisted of peripheral blood, obtained in the first trimester of pregnancy. Receptors originate from a female donor with multiple sclerosis, enrolled in a pregnancy study.

V usage is TRBV7-2 and J usage is TRBJ1-3, with D hard to call. The V gene lost 10 bases and the J gene lost 0 bases, with 16 bases spanning the gap. Germline loops: CDR1 SGHTA, CDR2 FQGNSA. The CDR3 totals 15 residues. CDR3 residues: CATPGGGLSGNTIYF. CDR3 sequence (DNA): TGTGCCACCCCTGGAGGAGGCCTCTCTGGAAACACCATATATTTT.

CDR3 residues: CASRPSGGWDEQFF. CDR3 sequence (DNA): TGTGCCAGCAGACCTAGCGGAGGATGGGATGAGCAGTTCTTC. This chain links TRBV6-1 with TRBJ2-1; 7 bases match TRBD2. Germline V CDR1 and CDR2: MNHNS, SASEGT. Germline trimming cut 6 bases from V and 8 bases from J; bases unmatched to any gene: 10. The CDR3 is 14 residues long.

The V and J genes are TRBV29-1 and TRBJ2-5, with no clear D. CDR3 size: 14 residues. V was shortened by 4 bases and J by 2 bases, with 14 bases between the two germline ends. Germline loops: CDR1 SQVTM, CDR2 ANQGSEA. DNA of the CDR3: TGCAGCGTTGTGGGTAGCCCCTTTCAAGAGACCCAGTACTTC. It specifies CSVVGSPFQETQYF.

The genes are TRBV9 and TRBJ2-5; TRBD1 matches at 7 bases. This CDR3 comprises 14 residues. V lost 0 bases to trimming and J lost 2 bases; unmatched junction nucleotides: 1. Germline V lookup: CDR1 SGDLS, CDR2 YYNGEE. The CDR3, as DNA: TGTGCCAGCAGCGTAGGGACAGGTCAAGAGACCCAGTACTTC. Its translation: CASSVGTGQETQYF.

The chain combines TRBV30 with TRBJ1-5; 8 nucleotides line up with TRBD1. Trimming took 2 bases from V and 5 from J; bases not matched to a gene: 5. CDR3 size: 14 residues. Germline V gives CDR1 GTSNPN, CDR2 SVGIG (reference sequence). CDR3 bases: TGTGCCTGGAGTTGGACAGGGAAATATCAGCCCCAGCATTTT. Residues: CAWSWTGKYQPQHF.

CDR3 loop: CASSPTQFEQFF. CDR3 sequence (DNA): TGTGCCAGCAGCCCTACCCAATTTGAGCAGTTCTTC. This rearrangement joins TRBV5-4 to TRBJ2-1; D is unresolved. The CDR3 consists of 12 residues. The germline CDR1 and CDR2 sequences are SGHNT and YYREEE (reference sequence). The V end lost 4 bases, the J end lost 9 bases, and 11 bases lay between the germline ends. Based on the CDR3 plus reference TRBV5-4 and TRBJ2-1, the full variable domain is ETGVTQSPTHLIKTRGQQVTLRCSSQSGHNTVSWYQQALGQGPQFIFQYYREEENGRGNFPPRFSGLQFPNYSSELNVNALELDDSALYLCASSPTQFEQFFGPGTRLTVL.

The chain has TRBV9 and TRBJ2-3; TRBD2 aligns across 15 bases. CDR3 size: 17 residues. The J segment lost 5 bases and the V segment lost 2 bases, leaving 6 bases of the junction unmatched. Germline lookup yields CDR1 SGDLS and CDR2 YYNGEE. CDR3 protein: CASSVGTSGGRVDTQYF. CDR3 DNA sequence: TGTGCCAGCAGCGTTGGGACTAGCGGGGGGAGGGTAGATACGCAGTATTTT. Filled out from reference TRBV9 and TRBJ2-3, the complete variable domain reads DSGVTQTPKHLITATGQRVTLRCSPRSGDLSVYWYQQSLDQGLQFLIQYYNGEERAKGNILERFSAQQFPDLHSELNLSSLELGDSALYFCASSVGTSGGRVDTQYFGPGTRLTVL.

This clone was seen just once. J is TRBJ1-2 and V is TRBV18; no definite D call. V lost 1 base, J lost 0 bases, and 9 bases lay in between. The germline gives CDR1 KGHSH, CDR2 LQKENI. There are 15 residues in the CDR3. CDR3 sequence: CASSPLSGANYGYTF. In nucleotides, the CDR3 is TGTGCCAGCTCACCACTGTCCGGAGCTAACTATGGCTACACCTTC.

The rearrangement links TRBV6-6 to TRBJ2-1, with TRBD1 identical over 8 bases. In germline, CDR1 is MNHNY, CDR2 SVGAGI (reference sequence). This CDR3 contains 16 residues. Germline trimming cut 5 bases from V and 2 bases from J; bases unmatched to any gene: 8. The DNA for the CDR3 is TGTGCCAGCAGTCCTAAAGGACAGGGAACCTACAATGAGCAGTTCTTC. Protein sequence: CASSPKGQGTYNEQFF.

V usage is TRBV6-6 and J usage is TRBJ1-2; no firm D call. There are 16 residues in the CDR3. V shed 3 bases and J shed 0 bases, with 14 bases lying between them. Germline V CDR1 and CDR2: MNHNY, SVGAGI (reference sequence). The CDR3, as DNA: TGTGCCAGCAGTTATGGTTCGGCAGGCGCTAACTATGGCTACACCTTC. As protein: CASSYGSAGANYGYTF.

The chain is built from TRBV9 and TRBJ2-5; TRBD1 matches 10 bases. The germline V gene encodes CDR1 SGDLS and CDR2 YYNGEE. This CDR3 comprises 17 residues. V gave up 4 bases and J gave up 0 bases; unmatched junction bases: 9. CDR3 region: CASSLATDRGNQETQYF. The CDR3 DNA follows: TGTGCCAGCAGCCTCGCGACGGACAGGGGGAACCAAGAGACCCAGTACTTC.

The rearrangement uses TRBV19 and TRBJ1-2; perhaps TRBD1 as D (5 bases). Trimming shortened V by 5 bases and J by 4 bases, and 11 bases separated the two germline ends. Looked up from germline, CDR1 is LNHDA and CDR2 is SQIVND (reference sequence). The CDR3 consists of 13 residues. The DNA of the CDR3 is TGTGCCAGTAGTCCTCAGGGTCCCTATGGCTACACCTTC. Translated, it gives CASSPQGPYGYTF.

This sequence joins TRBV7-3 and TRBJ2-6; possible D gene TRBD1, 5 bases. The CDR3 totals 18 residues. Germline V gene sequence: CDR1 SGHTA, CDR2 FQGTGA. V dropped 5 bases and J dropped 0 bases, with 17 bases sitting between them. CDR3 coding DNA: TGTGCCAGCAGCCCTGCCCTGACAGAGAGCTCTGGGGCCAACGTCCTGACTTTC. Protein: CASSPALTESSGANVLTF.

The V and J genes are TRBV7-9 and TRBJ1-5; D remains ambiguous. The germline V and J ends were trimmed by 5 bases and 2 bases, with 10 bases remaining between them. Germline assignment: CDR1 SEHNR and CDR2 FQNEAQ (reference sequence). The CDR3 consists of 14 residues. DNA of the CDR3: TGTGCCAGCAGCAAGGGCGGGGGCAATCAGCCCCAGCATTTT. This translates into CASSKGGGNQPQHF. Drawing the rest from reference TRBV7-9 and TRBJ1-5, the complete variable domain is DTGVSQNPRHKITKRGQNVTFRCDPISEHNRLYWYRQTLGQGPEFLTYFQNEAQLEKSRLLSDRFSAERPKGSFSTLEIQRTEQGDSAMYLCASSKGGGNQPQHFGDGTRLSIL.

The chain employs TRBV4-1 and TRBJ1-5, with 10 bases identical to TRBD1. The V and J ends lost 2 bases and 7 bases, in that order; junction bases with no gene match: 8. Germline assignment: CDR1 MGHRA and CDR2 YSYEKL. CDR3 length: 16 amino acids. The CDR3 sequence: CASSQYGTGVGQPQHF. The CDR3 nucleotides read TGCGCCAGCAGCCAATATGGGACAGGGGTTGGGCAGCCCCAGCATTTT.

This chain joins TRBV4-2 and TRBJ2-2; 9 nucleotides match TRBD2. Germline lookup yields CDR1 LGHNA and CDR2 YNFKEQ. The CDR3 sequence is 16 residues long. V lost 8 bases and J lost 4; bases outside the gene matches: 11. The CDR3 sequence is CASSPAAGGPTGELFF. The CDR3 DNA reads TGTGCCAGCTCCCCTGCCGCGGGGGGGCCCACCGGGGAGCTGTTTTTT.

This chain joins TRBV7-2 and TRBJ2-1; 12 nucleotides align to TRBD2. The CDR3 sequence is 14 residues long. The V and J ends lost 2 bases and 9 bases, in that order; junction bases with no gene match: 2. Per the germline V gene, CDR1 is SGHTA and CDR2 is FQGNSA. Here the CDR3 DNA reads TGTGCCAGCAGCTTACTAGCGGGGGGGCTTGAGCAGTTCTTC. This gives the protein CASSLLAGGLEQFF.